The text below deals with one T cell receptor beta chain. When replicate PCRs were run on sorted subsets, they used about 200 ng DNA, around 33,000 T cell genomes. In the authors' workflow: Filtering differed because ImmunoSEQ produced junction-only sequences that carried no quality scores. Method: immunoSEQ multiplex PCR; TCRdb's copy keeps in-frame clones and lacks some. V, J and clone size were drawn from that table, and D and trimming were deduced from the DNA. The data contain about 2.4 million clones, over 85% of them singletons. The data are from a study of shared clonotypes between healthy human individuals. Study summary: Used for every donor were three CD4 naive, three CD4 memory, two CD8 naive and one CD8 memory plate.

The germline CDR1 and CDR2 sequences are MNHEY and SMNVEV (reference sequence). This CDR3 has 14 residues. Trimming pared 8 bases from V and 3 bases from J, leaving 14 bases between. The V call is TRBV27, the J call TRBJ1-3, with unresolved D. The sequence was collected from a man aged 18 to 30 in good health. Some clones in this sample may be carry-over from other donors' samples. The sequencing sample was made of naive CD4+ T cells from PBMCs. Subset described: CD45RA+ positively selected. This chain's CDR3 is CASCPSLLGNTIYF. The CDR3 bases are TGTGCCAGCTGCCCGTCCCTCCTTGGAAACACCATATATTTT.